This T cell receptor beta chain was recorded in a study of identical twins. Findings of the study overall: Insertions ran lower in abundant cord blood beta clonotypes, though not in memory repertoires.

After template switching added a universal primer site, the resulting cDNA carried unique molecular identifiers. TCRdb reprocessed the 5' RACE reads with MiXCR, giving one entry per CDR3 protein. The table records about 810,000 distinct CDR3 sequences, about 12% of them present only once. The germline V gene encodes CDR1 MDHEN and CDR2 SYDVKM. This CDR3 is built from 14 residues. Trimming took 5 bases from V and 3 from J, leaving 11 bases between them. This clonotype was detected only a few times. The antigen is undetermined. This same sample was also taken into another study, of yellow fever vaccine responses in identical twins. That study reports: Reportedly, twins' vaccine T cell responses looked partly convergent and partly personalized.

The sample taken for sequencing was PBMCs. The chain uses TRBV28 and TRBJ2-1; D perhaps matches TRBD2 (6 bases). This TCR derives from a woman aged 18-35 years in good health. CDR3 sequence (DNA): TGTGCCAGCAGTCCCCTGCGGGGCTACAATGAGCAGTTCTTC. Translated: CASSPLRGYNEQFF.